Listed below are T cell receptor beta chains from one sample, sequenced in a study of T cell changes during pregnancy in multiple sclerosis. Repertoires were generated with immunoSEQ multiplex PCR, while TCRdb's copy carries only in-frame clones and drops some. Of about 28,000 clones listed, about 90% are singletons. The specimen was peripheral blood, collected in the first trimester of pregnancy. These receptors were taken from a female donor in good health, enrolled as a control in a pregnancy study. Both conserved end residues are part of each CDR3. Each record gives: J gene, clone size, CDR3 length, V gene, D gene, CDR3 protein, CDR3 DNA. A D gene is named only where the DNA matches it firmly. Rows may omit the clone size; those that give it use once, few, many or a size class.

TRBJ2-5	.	13	TRBV19	.	CASSTGSQETQYF	TGTGCCAGTAGTACAGGTTCCCAAGAGACCCAGTACTTC
TRBJ2-5	.	14	TRBV7-9	TRBD2	CASSSGLAGETQYF	TGTGCCAGCAGCTCGGGACTAGCGGGAGAGACCCAGTACTTC
TRBJ2-2	.	15	TRBV18	.	CASSAVGAGTGELFF	TGTGCCAGCTCGGCAGTGGGCGCCGGCACCGGGGAGCTGTTTTTT
TRBJ2-2	.	15	TRBV29-1	TRBD2	CSVGRSGGASRELFF	TGCAGCGTTGGACGGAGCGGGGGGGCCTCTAGGGAGCTGTTTTTT
TRBJ1-4	.	17	TRBV7-2	TRBD1	CASSTTGGAEANEKLFF	TGTGCCAGCAGCACGACAGGGGGCGCCGAGGCTAATGAAAAACTGTTTTTT
TRBJ2-7	.	16	TRBV5-6	TRBD1	CASSRFWDSFSYEQYF	TGTGCCAGCAGCCGGTTCTGGGACAGCTTCTCCTACGAGCAGTACTTC
TRBJ1-4	.	15	TRBV4-3	.	CASSQDTLRGEKLFF	TGCGCCAGCAGCCAAGATACCCTAAGGGGTGAAAAACTGTTTTTT
TRBJ2-4	once	13	TRBV30	TRBD2	CAWSVAGGGIQYF	TGTGCCTGGAGTGTGGCGGGGGGTGGCATTCAGTACTTC
TRBJ1-1	.	13	TRBV19	.	CASSNRGFTEAFF	TGTGCCAGTAGTAATCGGGGTTTCACTGAAGCTTTCTTT
TRBJ2-7	.	14	TRBV11-2	.	CASSLGIGSYEQYF	TGTGCCAGCAGCTTAGGTATTGGCAGCTACGAGCAGTACTTC
TRBJ2-2	.	16	TRBV7-2	.	CASSLGASENTGELFF	TGTGCCAGCAGCTTAGGGGCTAGCGAGAACACCGGGGAGCTGTTTTTT
TRBJ1-4	.	16	TRBV27	.	CASSLGPGEANEKLFF	TGTGCCAGCAGTTTGGGGCCGGGGGAAGCTAATGAAAAACTGTTTTTT
TRBJ2-1	.	15	TRBV19	.	CASSILAGALNEQFF	TGTGCCAGTAGTATTCTCGCGGGCGCCCTAAATGAGCAGTTCTTC
TRBJ1-1	.	18	TRBV5-1	TRBD1	CASSSGLVAGGRNTEAFF	TGCGCCAGCAGCTCGGGCTTGGTGGCAGGGGGGAGGAACACTGAAGCTTTCTTT
TRBJ2-3	.	12	TRBV29-1	TRBD1	CSVETGVVTQYF	TGCAGCGTTGAGACAGGGGTGGTTACGCAGTATTTT
TRBJ1-3	.	18	TRBV19	.	CASSIVPKGGRIRNTIYF	TGTGCCAGTAGTATAGTTCCCAAGGGCGGGAGGATTCGAAACACCATATATTTT
TRBJ1-6	.	15	TRBV18	TRBD1	CASSPPGTGDSPLHF	TGTGCCAGCTCACCACCCGGGACAGGGGATTCACCCCTCCACTTT
TRBJ1-3	.	14	TRBV12-5	TRBD1	CASGPRGQGNTIYF	TGTGCTAGTGGCCCAAGGGGGCAAGGAAACACCATATATTTT
TRBJ2-7	.	16	TRBV11-2	.	CASSLTTYIPPYEQYF	TGTGCCAGCAGCTTAACAACGTATATCCCTCCATACGAGCAGTACTTC
TRBJ1-4	.	16	TRBV29-1	.	CSGGDSEGTTNEKLFF	TGCAGCGGAGGGGACTCTGAGGGGACAACTAATGAAAAACTGTTTTTT
TRBJ1-2	.	13	TRBV5-4	.	CASSSLPTDGYTF	TGTGCCAGCAGCTCTCTACCGACAGATGGCTACACCTTC
TRBJ2-7	.	14	TRBV5-6	.	CASSLRDTAYEQYF	TGTGCCAGCAGCTTGCGGGACACTGCCTACGAGCAGTACTTC
TRBJ2-5	.	10	TRBV6-6	.	CASGRETQYF	TGTGCCAGCGGGAGAGAGACCCAGTACTTC
TRBJ1-1	.	13	TRBV4-3	TRBD1	CASSQGVNTEAFF	TGCGCCAGCTCCCAGGGGGTGAACACTGAAGCTTTCTTT
TRBJ2-1	.	14	TRBV4-1	TRBD2	CASSLSGAYNEQFF	TGCGCCAGCAGCCTGAGCGGGGCCTACAATGAGCAGTTCTTC
TRBJ2-4	.	16	TRBV4-1	.	CASSQGGTGAKNIQYF	TGCGCCAGCAGCCAAGGAGGAACCGGCGCCAAAAACATTCAGTACTTC